A selection of T cell receptor beta chains follows, all from one sample in a study of a mutant IDH1 vaccine in newly diagnosed glioma. Sequencing used immunoSEQ multiplex PCR; TCRdb keeps in-frame clones, though not all of them. The profile covers 98,000 or so clones, with about 90% appearing a single time and under 0.7% taken by the ten largest. The sample was PBMCs, taken from a glioma patient treated with radiotherapy, temozolomide or both. The source is a woman in her fifties or sixties with glioma. The CDR3 runs from the conserved cysteine through the conserved F or W. D genes are given only for firm matches. Not every row has a clone size; where given, it reads once, few, many or a size class.

J gene,clone size,V gene,D gene,CDR3 DNA,CDR3 protein
TRBJ2-7,NA,TRBV6-6,NA,TGTGCCAGCAGTTACTCGATGGGGGACCGGCAGGAGCAGTACTTC,CASSYSMGDRQEQYF
TRBJ1-1,NA,TRBV11-2,NA,TGTGCCAGCAGCTTAGTAGTGGGGGCACGGACTGAAGCTTTCTTT,CASSLVVGARTEAFF
TRBJ2-1,NA,TRBV30,NA,TGTGCCTGGAGTGTGGGACTCAACAATGAGCAGTTCTTC,CAWSVGLNNEQFF
TRBJ1-2,NA,TRBV6-5,NA,TGTGCCAGCACCCCCAGACAAGACTCCTATGGCTACACCTTC,CASTPRQDSYGYTF
TRBJ1-2,NA,TRBV28,NA,TGTGCCAGCAGTTTCTCAGGAGCTAACTATGGCTACACCTTC,CASSFSGANYGYTF
TRBJ2-3,NA,TRBV5-1,NA,TGCGCCAGCAGCTCCGTCACAGATACGCAGTATTTT,CASSSVTDTQYF
TRBJ2-3,once,TRBV18,NA,TGTGCCAGCTCACCAGCGGCTCCCGGACGAAATACGCAGTATTTT,CASSPAAPGRNTQYF
TRBJ2-7,NA,TRBV28,TRBD2,TGTGCCATTAGAGGGACTAGCGGACGGTACGAGCAGTACTTC,CAIRGTSGRYEQYF
TRBJ1-6,NA,TRBV28,NA,TGTGCCAGCAGTTTTGCCAGCCACGGTTCACCCCTCCACTTT,CASSFASHGSPLHF
TRBJ1-1,once,TRBV7-8,NA,TGTGCCAGCAGCCAAGAAGAGGGCCGTTTGAACACTGAAGCTTTCTTT,CASSQEEGRLNTEAFF
TRBJ2-1,once,TRBV7-2,NA,TGTGCCAGCAGCTTGAACGGTTTATCCTACAATGAGCAGTTCTTC,CASSLNGLSYNEQFF
TRBJ2-5,NA,TRBV5-1,NA,TGCGCCAGCAGCTTGGCCGGGGGCCAAGAGACCCAGTACTTC,CASSLAGGQETQYF
TRBJ1-1,NA,TRBV11-2,TRBD1,TGTGCCAGCAGCTTGCTACAGGGGGGGGGCACTGAAGCTTTCTTT,CASSLLQGGGTEAFF
TRBJ2-3,NA,TRBV5-6,TRBD2,TGTGCCAGCAGCTTGGGACTAGCGGGAGTCTCAGATACGCAGTATTTT,CASSLGLAGVSDTQYF
TRBJ1-1,NA,TRBV7-9,NA,TGTGCCAGCAGCCGGATTTCAGGGGACACTGAAGCTTTCTTT,CASSRISGDTEAFF
TRBJ1-4,few,TRBV10-1,NA,TGCGCCAGCGCGAGGGGGACTGAAAAACTGTTTTTT,CASARGTEKLFF
TRBJ2-7,NA,TRBV6-1,NA,TGTGCCAGCAGTGAAATAAGTCGGACGGCTAGAGAGCAGTACTTC,CASSEISRTAREQYF
TRBJ1-5,few,TRBV28,TRBD1,TGTGCCAGCAGGGTGGGACAGGCAGTTTGGAGTCAGCCCCAGCATTTT,CASRVGQAVWSQPQHF
TRBJ2-7,NA,TRBV28,NA,TGTGCCAGCAGTTTAGGGGGCGGGGGACCTTCCTTCGAGCAGTACTTC,CASSLGGGGPSFEQYF
TRBJ2-2,NA,TRBV28,NA,TGTGCCAGCAGCCCACAACCCAGGGTCGGATGGACCGGGGAGCTGTTTTTT,CASSPQPRVGWTGELFF
TRBJ2-1,NA,TRBV13,NA,TGTGCCAGCAACATCGGGCAGAGGGCCTACAATGAGCAGTTCTTC,CASNIGQRAYNEQFF
TRBJ2-1,NA,TRBV11-2,TRBD1,TGTGCCAGCAGCCCACCGGGACAGCTTAATGAGCAGTTCTTC,CASSPPGQLNEQFF
TRBJ1-1,NA,TRBV28,NA,TGTGCCAGCAGTCCCCGGCCCACCACTGAAGCTTTCTTT,CASSPRPTTEAFF
TRBJ2-7,NA,TRBV11-2,TRBD2,TGTGCCAGCAGCGGATTCGGACTAGCGGGAGGAAGGGAGCAGTACTTC,CASSGFGLAGGREQYF
TRBJ2-7,NA,TRBV6-1,TRBD1,TGTGCCAGCGGGTCTCGGGACAGGGGCCACGAGCAGTACTTC,CASGSRDRGHEQYF
TRBJ2-7,NA,TRBV19,TRBD1,TGTGCCAGTAGTATAGGGACAGGGGGCGCGTCTTCGTCCTACGAGCAGTACTTC,CASSIGTGGASSSYEQYF
TRBJ2-1,NA,TRBV19,TRBD1,TGTGCCAGTAGTATTACATCGACAGGGAGCTCCTACAATGAGCAGTTCTTC,CASSITSTGSSYNEQFF
TRBJ1-5,NA,TRBV7-9,TRBD1,TGTGCCAGCAGCCCCGGACAGGGCCGGGACAATCAGCCCCAGCATTTT,CASSPGQGRDNQPQHF
TRBJ1-1,NA,TRBV2,NA,TGTGCCAGCAGTGAGGTAGGGACACGGACTGAAGCTTTCTTT,CASSEVGTRTEAFF
TRBJ2-2,NA,TRBV28,TRBD2,TGTGCCAGCACTCTTGCACTAGCGGGAGGGCGCACCGGGGAGCTGTTTTTT,CASTLALAGGRTGELFF
TRBJ1-5,NA,TRBV15,TRBD1,TGTGCCACCAAACGGGACAGTCTTAGCAATCAGCCCCAGCATTTT,CATKRDSLSNQPQHF
TRBJ2-7,once,TRBV29-1,TRBD1,TGCAGCATTCTCCGGGACAGCTCCTACGAGCAGTACTTC,CSILRDSSYEQYF
TRBJ2-1,few,TRBV9,NA,TGTGCCAGCAGCGTAGACAATTACAATGAGCAGTTCTTC,CASSVDNYNEQFF
TRBJ2-1,few,TRBV10-3,NA,TGTGCCATCAACTCTGGCAATGAGCAGTTCTTC,CAINSGNEQFF
TRBJ2-1,NA,TRBV7-2,NA,TGTGCCAGCAGCCCTCAGCCGAACTCCTACAATGAGCAGTTCTTC,CASSPQPNSYNEQFF
TRBJ2-7,NA,TRBV30,TRBD1,TGTGCCTGGAGTCGGGACAGCCTATCGGGCGAGCAGTACTTC,CAWSRDSLSGEQYF
TRBJ1-3,NA,TRBV14,NA,TGTGCCAGCAGCCGGCCGGAGTGGACTGGAAACACCATATATTTT,CASSRPEWTGNTIYF
TRBJ2-3,NA,TRBV28,TRBD1,TGTGCCAGCAGCTACGAGACAGGGGGCACAGATACGCAGTATTTT,CASSYETGGTDTQYF
TRBJ2-7,NA,TRBV7-9,TRBD1,TGTGCCAGCAGCTTTTCACAGGGGGGATGCGAGCAGTACTTC,CASSFSQGGCEQYF
TRBJ1-4,NA,TRBV5-1,NA,TGCGCCTCTACAGTCGGGTTCGGGGAAAAACTGTTTTTT,CASTVGFGEKLFF
TRBJ1-2,NA,TRBV28,NA,TGTGCCAGCAGTTTAAGACTCTATGGCTACACCTTC,CASSLRLYGYTF
TRBJ2-1,NA,TRBV2,TRBD2,TGTGCCAGCATGCAGGTGGCGGGAGGGCCGGATGAGCAGTTCTTC,CASMQVAGGPDEQFF
TRBJ2-7,NA,TRBV5-4,TRBD1,TGTGCCAGCAGCTTGGGACAGGGGCGTAGATCCTACGAGCAGTACTTC,CASSLGQGRRSYEQYF
TRBJ2-7,once,TRBV6-4,TRBD2,TGTGCCAGCAGCGAACTAGCGGGAGGGTCCTACGAGCAGTACTTC,CASSELAGGSYEQYF
TRBJ2-5,NA,TRBV7-7,NA,TGTGCTAGCAGCCCGACCTTAGGGCGAGAGACCCAGTACTTC,CASSPTLGRETQYF
TRBJ2-2,NA,TRBV18,TRBD2,TGTGCCAGCTCACCGGACGGGAGGGCCCTGGGGGCCGGGGAGCTGTTTTTT,CASSPDGRALGAGELFF
TRBJ2-1,NA,TRBV9,TRBD2,TGTGCCAGCAGCGTAGAGGGACTAGCGGGAGGGAATGAGCAGTTCTTC,CASSVEGLAGGNEQFF
TRBJ2-7,NA,TRBV5-4,NA,TGTGCCAGCAGCTTGAAGCGACTAGTTCCGAACGAGCAGTACTTC,CASSLKRLVPNEQYF
TRBJ2-7,NA,TRBV28,TRBD2,TGTGCCAGCAGTTTATTGGTAGCGGGAGCAAGCGAGCAGTACTTC,CASSLLVAGASEQYF
TRBJ2-3,NA,TRBV20-1,NA,TGCAGTGCTAGACCCAGGGATACGCAGTATTTT,CSARPRDTQYF
TRBJ1-2,medium-sized,TRBV2,NA,TGTGCCAGCAGTGATGCGGCAGCGTATGGCTACACCTTC,CASSDAAAYGYTF
TRBJ1-4,NA,TRBV7-6,NA,TGTGCCAGCAGCGCAAGATGGGACGGCTATAATGAAAAACTGTTTTTT,CASSARWDGYNEKLFF